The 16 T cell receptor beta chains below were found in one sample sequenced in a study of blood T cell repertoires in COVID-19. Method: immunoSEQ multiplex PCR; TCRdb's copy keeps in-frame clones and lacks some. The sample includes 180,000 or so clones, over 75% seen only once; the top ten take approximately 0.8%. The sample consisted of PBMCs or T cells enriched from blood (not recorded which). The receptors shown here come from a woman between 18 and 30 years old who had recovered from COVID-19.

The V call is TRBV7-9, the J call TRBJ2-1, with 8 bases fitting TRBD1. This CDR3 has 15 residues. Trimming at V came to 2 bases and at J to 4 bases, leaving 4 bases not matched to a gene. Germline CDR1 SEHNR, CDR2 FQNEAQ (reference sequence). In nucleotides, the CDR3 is TGTGCCAGCAGCTTAAGACAGGGGTCGTACAATGAGCAGTTCTTC. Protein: CASSLRQGSYNEQFF.

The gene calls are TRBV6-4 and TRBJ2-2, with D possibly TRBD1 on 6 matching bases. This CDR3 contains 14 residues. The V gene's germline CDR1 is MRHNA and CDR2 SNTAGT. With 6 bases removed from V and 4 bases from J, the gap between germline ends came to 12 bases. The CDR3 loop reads CASSAQQGTGELFF. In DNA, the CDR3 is TGTGCCAGCAGCGCCCAACAGGGCACCGGGGAGCTGTTTTTT.

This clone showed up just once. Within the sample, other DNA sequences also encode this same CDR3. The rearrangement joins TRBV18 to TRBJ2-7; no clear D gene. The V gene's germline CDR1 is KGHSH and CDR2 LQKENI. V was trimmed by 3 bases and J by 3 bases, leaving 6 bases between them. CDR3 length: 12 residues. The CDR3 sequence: CASSPESYEQYF. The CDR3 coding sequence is TGTGCCAGCTCACCGGAGAGCTACGAGCAGTACTTC.

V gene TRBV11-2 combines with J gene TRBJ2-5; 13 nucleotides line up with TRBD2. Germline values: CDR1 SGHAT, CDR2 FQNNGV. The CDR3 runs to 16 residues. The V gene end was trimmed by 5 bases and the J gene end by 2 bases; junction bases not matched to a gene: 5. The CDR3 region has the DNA TGTGCCAGCAGCGGCAGACTAGCGGGAGGACAAGAGACCCAGTACTTC. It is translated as CASSGRLAGGQETQYF.

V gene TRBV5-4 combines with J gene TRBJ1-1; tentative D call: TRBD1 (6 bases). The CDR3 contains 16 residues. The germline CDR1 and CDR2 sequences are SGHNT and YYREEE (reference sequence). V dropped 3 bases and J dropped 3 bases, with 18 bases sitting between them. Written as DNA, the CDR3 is TGTGCCAGCAGCTCGGGAGGGGGGACTTGGGACACTGAAGCTTTCTTT. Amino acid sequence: CASSSGGGTWDTEAFF.

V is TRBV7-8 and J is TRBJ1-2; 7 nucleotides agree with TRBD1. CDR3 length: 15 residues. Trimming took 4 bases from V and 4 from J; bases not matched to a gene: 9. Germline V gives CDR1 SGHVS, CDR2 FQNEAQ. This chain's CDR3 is CASSSRDRASYGYTF. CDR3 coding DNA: TGTGCCAGCAGCTCCCGGGACAGAGCTTCCTATGGCTACACCTTC.

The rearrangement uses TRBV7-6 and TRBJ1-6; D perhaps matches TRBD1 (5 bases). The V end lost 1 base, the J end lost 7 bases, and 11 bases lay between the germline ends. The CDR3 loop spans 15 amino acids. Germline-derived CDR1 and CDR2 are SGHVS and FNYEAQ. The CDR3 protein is CASSLGIQGNSPLHF. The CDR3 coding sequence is TGTGCCAGCAGCTTAGGGATCCAGGGAAATTCACCCCTCCACTTT.

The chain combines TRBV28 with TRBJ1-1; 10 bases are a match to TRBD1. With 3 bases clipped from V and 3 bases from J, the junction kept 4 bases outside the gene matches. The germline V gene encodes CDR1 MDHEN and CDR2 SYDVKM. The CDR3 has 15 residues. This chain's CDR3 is CASSLGDRGDTEAFF. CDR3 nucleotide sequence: TGTGCCAGCAGTTTGGGGGACAGGGGAGACACTGAAGCTTTCTTT.

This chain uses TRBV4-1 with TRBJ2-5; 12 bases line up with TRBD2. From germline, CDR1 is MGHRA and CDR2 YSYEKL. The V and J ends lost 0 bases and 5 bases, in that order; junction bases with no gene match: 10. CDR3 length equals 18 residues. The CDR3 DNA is TGCGCCAGCAGCCAAGATCGGATTCTAGCGGGAGGGGGCGAGACCCAGTACTTC. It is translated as CASSQDRILAGGGETQYF.

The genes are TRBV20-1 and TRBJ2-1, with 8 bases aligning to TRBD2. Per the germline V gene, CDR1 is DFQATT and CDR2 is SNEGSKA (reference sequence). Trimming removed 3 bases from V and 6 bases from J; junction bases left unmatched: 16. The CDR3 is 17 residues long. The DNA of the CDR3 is TGCAGTGCTAGTCCCCCAACAGGAGCGGGAGATCGCAATGAGCAGTTCTTC. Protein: CSASPPTGAGDRNEQFF.

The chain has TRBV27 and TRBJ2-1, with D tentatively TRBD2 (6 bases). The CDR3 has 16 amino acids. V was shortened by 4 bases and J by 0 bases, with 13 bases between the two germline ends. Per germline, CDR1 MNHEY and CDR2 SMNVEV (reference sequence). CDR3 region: CASSWVQGGSYNEQFF. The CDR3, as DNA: TGTGCCAGCAGTTGGGTTCAGGGAGGCTCCTACAATGAGCAGTTCTTC.

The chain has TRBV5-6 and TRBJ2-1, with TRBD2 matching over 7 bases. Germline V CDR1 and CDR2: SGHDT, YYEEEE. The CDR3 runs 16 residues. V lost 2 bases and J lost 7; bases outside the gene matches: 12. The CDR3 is CASSLYRSRGGNEQFF. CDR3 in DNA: TGTGCCAGCAGCTTATATCGGTCGCGGGGAGGGAATGAGCAGTTCTTC. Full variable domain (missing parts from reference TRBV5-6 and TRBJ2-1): DAGVTQSPTHLIKTRGQQVTLRCSPKSGHDTVSWYQQALGQGPQFIFQYYEEEERQRGNFPDRFSGHQFPNYSSELNVNALLLGDSALYLCASSLYRSRGGNEQFFGPGTRLTVL.

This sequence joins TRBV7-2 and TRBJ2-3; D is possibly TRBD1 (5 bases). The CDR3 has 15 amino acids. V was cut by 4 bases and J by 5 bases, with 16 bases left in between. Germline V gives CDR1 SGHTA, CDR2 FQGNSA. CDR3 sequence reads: CASSSRLGALDTQYF. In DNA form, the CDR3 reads TGTGCCAGCAGCTCCCGTCTTGGGGCTTTAGATACGCAGTATTTT.

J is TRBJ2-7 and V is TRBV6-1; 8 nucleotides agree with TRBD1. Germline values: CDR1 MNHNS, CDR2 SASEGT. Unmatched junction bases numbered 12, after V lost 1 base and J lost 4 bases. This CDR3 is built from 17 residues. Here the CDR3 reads CASSEEGDRPLAYEQYF. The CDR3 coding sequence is TGTGCCAGCAGTGAAGAAGGGGACAGGCCCCTAGCATACGAGCAGTACTTC.

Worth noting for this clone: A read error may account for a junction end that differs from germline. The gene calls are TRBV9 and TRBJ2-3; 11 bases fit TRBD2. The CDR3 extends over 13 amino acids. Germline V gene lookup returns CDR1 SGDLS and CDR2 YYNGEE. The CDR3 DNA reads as TGTGCCAGCAGCTCTCAGACTAGCGGGACGCGAAATTTT. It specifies CASSSQTSGTRNF.

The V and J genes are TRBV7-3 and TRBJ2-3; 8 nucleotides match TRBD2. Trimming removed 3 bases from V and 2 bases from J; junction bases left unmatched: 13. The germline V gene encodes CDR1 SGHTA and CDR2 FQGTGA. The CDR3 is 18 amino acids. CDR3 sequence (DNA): TGTGCCAGCAGCTTCTTCCCGGGAGGGGTGGGCTTCACAGATACGCAGTATTTT. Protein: CASSFFPGGVGFTDTQYF.